This record looks at one TCR beta chain sequence and its context. Antigen specificity is unknown. These data come from a study of T cell responses to AZD1222 COVID-19 vaccine. Study overall: Some second doses came at about 4 weeks and others at about 12 weeks; these were pooled. Whole-study findings and limits: Regions left unmutated in variants are reportedly the target of nearly half of spike-specific TCRs. Spike-specific TCR breadth and depth went up after people got two AZD1222 doses. Clonal diversity was possibly underestimated, and the donors were mostly white British, with more females.

The repertoire was sequenced with immunoSEQ multiplex PCR; TCRdb's copy has only in-frame clones and lacks some. Of 200,000 to 300,000 clones in the sample, more than 80% are singletons; the top ten hold roughly 0.5%. Per germline, CDR1 LNHDA and CDR2 SQIVND (reference sequence). The V and J ends lost 3 bases and 5 bases respectively, with 4 bases between them. This CDR3 has 12 amino acids. The clonotype comes from an adult in good health. V and J are TRBV19 and TRBJ1-4; D not resolved. Sample: peripheral blood, taken on day 0 of AZD1222 vaccination. The CDR3 loop is CASSMWNEKLFF. CDR3 nucleotides: TGTGCCAGTAGTATGTGGAATGAAAAACTGTTTTTT.